These T cell receptor beta chains were read from a single sample in a study of blood T cell repertoires in COVID-19. Sequencing was performed with immunoSEQ multiplex PCR; in TCRdb, only in-frame clones are kept and a portion is missing. The profile shows about 140,000 clones, 65% to 85% of them singletons. The sequenced material came from PBMCs or T cells enriched from blood (not recorded which). The receptors derive from a man between 70 and 80 years old who had been exposed to COVID-19. CDR3s include the opening cysteine and the closing phenylalanine or tryptophan. A D gene is named only where the DNA matches it firmly. Clone size, where shown, is once, few, many, or a class for clones that have expanded.

v_gene: TRBV5-8; j_gene: TRBJ1-2; d_gene: TRBD1; abundance: -; CDR3nt: TGTGCCAGCAGCTTGGGGGTAGGGGGCGACTATGGCTACACCTTC; CDR3aa: CASSLGVGGDYGYTF
v_gene: TRBV21-1; j_gene: TRBJ2-7; d_gene: -; abundance: -; CDR3nt: TGTGCCAGCAACCCACCACTAGCGGGAACGTATTGGGACTCCTACGAGCAGTACTTC; CDR3aa: CASNPPLAGTYWDSYEQYF
v_gene: TRBV7-9; j_gene: TRBJ1-4; d_gene: TRBD1; abundance: -; CDR3nt: TGTGCCAGCAGCTTAGATTCGGGGACAGACTTGTTTTTT; CDR3aa: CASSLDSGTDLFF
v_gene: TRBV6-5; j_gene: TRBJ2-1; d_gene: TRBD1; abundance: -; CDR3nt: TGTGCCAGCACCGATCCGGGACAGGGCTACAATGAGCAGTTCTTC; CDR3aa: CASTDPGQGYNEQFF
v_gene: TRBV5-6; j_gene: TRBJ1-5; d_gene: -; abundance: -; CDR3nt: TGTGCCAGCGGAAGACAGAATAGCAATCAGCCCCAGCATTTT; CDR3aa: CASGRQNSNQPQHF
v_gene: TRBV6-5; j_gene: TRBJ1-4; d_gene: -; abundance: -; CDR3nt: TGTGCCAGCTCCTTCGGTAGTAATGAAAAACTGTTTTTT; CDR3aa: CASSFGSNEKLFF
v_gene: TRBV5-6; j_gene: TRBJ2-7; d_gene: -; abundance: -; CDR3nt: TGTGCCAGCAGCTTAGCAGGGCCCTACGAGCAGTACTTC; CDR3aa: CASSLAGPYEQYF
v_gene: TRBV3-1/TRBV3-2; j_gene: TRBJ2-2; d_gene: -; abundance: few; CDR3nt: TGTGCCAGCAGCCAAGAGGGTGGAGGCAAGCCAAAGGGAACCGGGGAGCTGTTTTTT; CDR3aa: CASSQEGGGKPKGTGELFF
v_gene: TRBV3-1/TRBV3-2; j_gene: TRBJ1-1; d_gene: -; abundance: -; CDR3nt: TGTGCCAGCAGCCAACTCCTGAACACTGAAGCTTTCTTT; CDR3aa: CASSQLLNTEAFF
v_gene: TRBV7-8; j_gene: TRBJ2-1; d_gene: -; abundance: -; CDR3nt: TGTGCCAGCAGCTTAGTTGGGCAGGGGTCCTACAATGAGCAGTTCTTC; CDR3aa: CASSLVGQGSYNEQFF
v_gene: TRBV19; j_gene: TRBJ2-2; d_gene: -; abundance: -; CDR3nt: TGTGCCAGTAGTGGGCAGGGGAACACCGGGGAGCTGTTTTTT; CDR3aa: CASSGQGNTGELFF
v_gene: TRBV5-1; j_gene: TRBJ2-5; d_gene: -; abundance: -; CDR3nt: TGCGCCAGCAAGGTTTCAGGGGGGAAAGAGACCCAGTACTTC; CDR3aa: CASKVSGGKETQYF
v_gene: TRBV6-2/TRBV6-3; j_gene: TRBJ2-5; d_gene: TRBD1; abundance: few; CDR3nt: TGTGCCAGCAGTTATTCGGACAGGGGGGAGACCCAGTACTTC; CDR3aa: CASSYSDRGETQYF
v_gene: TRBV29-1; j_gene: TRBJ1-1; d_gene: TRBD1; abundance: -; CDR3nt: TGCAGCGTCGAAGAAAGGACAGGGGGAATTGAAGCTTTCTTT; CDR3aa: CSVEERTGGIEAFF
v_gene: TRBV7-2; j_gene: TRBJ2-6; d_gene: -; abundance: -; CDR3nt: TGTGCCAGCAGCTTAGCGGGCAGGGGGGTCTCTGGGGCCAACGTCCTGACTTTC; CDR3aa: CASSLAGRGVSGANVLTF
v_gene: TRBV6-5; j_gene: TRBJ1-5; d_gene: TRBD1; abundance: -; CDR3nt: TGTGCCAGCAGTTACGGAGGGGGCGCAAATCAGCCCCAGCATTTT; CDR3aa: CASSYGGGANQPQHF
v_gene: TRBV19; j_gene: TRBJ1-1; d_gene: -; abundance: -; CDR3nt: TGTGCCAGTAGTACCACGGACAGAAGCACTGAAGCTTTCTTT; CDR3aa: CASSTTDRSTEAFF
v_gene: TRBV29-1; j_gene: TRBJ1-1; d_gene: -; abundance: -; CDR3nt: TGCAGCGTTGGAGAAGGGGATAGCACTGAAGCTTTCTTT; CDR3aa: CSVGEGDSTEAFF
v_gene: TRBV4-3; j_gene: TRBJ1-6; d_gene: -; abundance: -; CDR3nt: TGCGCCAGCAGCCATTCCACGGTACGAGACAGTAATTCACCCCTCCACTTT; CDR3aa: CASSHSTVRDSNSPLHF
v_gene: TRBV2; j_gene: TRBJ2-7; d_gene: -; abundance: once; CDR3nt: TGTGCCAGCAGGGGTGGGGCTGCTGGCGAGCAGTACTTC; CDR3aa: CASRGGAAGEQYF
v_gene: TRBV3-1/TRBV3-2; j_gene: TRBJ2-1; d_gene: TRBD2; abundance: -; CDR3nt: TGTGCCAGCAGCCAAGATTACAAGGGGACTAGCGGCCATGAGCAGTTCTTC; CDR3aa: CASSQDYKGTSGHEQFF
v_gene: TRBV4-3; j_gene: TRBJ1-2; d_gene: TRBD1; abundance: -; CDR3nt: TGCGCCAGCAGCCGTGGACAGGGGGTAGATTATGGCTACACCTTC; CDR3aa: CASSRGQGVDYGYTF
v_gene: TRBV4-1; j_gene: TRBJ2-1; d_gene: TRBD2; abundance: -; CDR3nt: TGCGCCAGCAGCTCCAACCCCGGGACTAGCAGCATAAGCTCCTACAATGAGCAGTTCTTC; CDR3aa: CASSSNPGTSSISSYNEQFF
v_gene: TRBV7-2; j_gene: TRBJ2-1; d_gene: -; abundance: few; CDR3nt: TGTGCCAGCAGCTTCGGACAGTACAATGAGCAGTTCTTC; CDR3aa: CASSFGQYNEQFF
v_gene: TRBV5-1; j_gene: TRBJ1-5; d_gene: -; abundance: -; CDR3nt: TGCGCCAGCAGGGCCACCGGCAATCAGCCCCAGCATTTT; CDR3aa: CASRATGNQPQHF
v_gene: TRBV7-2; j_gene: TRBJ2-7; d_gene: TRBD1; abundance: -; CDR3nt: TGTGCCAGCAGCTTAGGCAGGGGGCGCTCCCCTTTTACCTACGAGCAGTACTTC; CDR3aa: CASSLGRGRSPFTYEQYF
v_gene: TRBV19; j_gene: TRBJ2-7; d_gene: TRBD1; abundance: -; CDR3nt: TGTGCCAGTAGTCTCTTGACAGGGGACGAGCAGTACTTC; CDR3aa: CASSLLTGDEQYF
v_gene: TRBV7-3; j_gene: TRBJ1-1; d_gene: -; abundance: -; CDR3nt: TGTGCCAGCAGCTTAAGGAGCGGGGACACTGAAGCTTTCTTT; CDR3aa: CASSLRSGDTEAFF
v_gene: TRBV20-1; j_gene: TRBJ1-1; d_gene: TRBD1; abundance: -; CDR3nt: TGCAGTGCTAGTTACAGGGGGGGGATGAACACTGAAGCTTTCTTT; CDR3aa: CSASYRGGMNTEAFF
v_gene: TRBV7-6; j_gene: TRBJ2-5; d_gene: TRBD2; abundance: -; CDR3nt: TGTGCCAGCAGCTTAGTACTTAGCGGGAGGGAGACCCAGTACTTC; CDR3aa: CASSLVLSGRETQYF
v_gene: TRBV29-1; j_gene: TRBJ1-1; d_gene: -; abundance: -; CDR3nt: TGCAGCGTTTATCGCGCAGGTTCAACCACTGAAGCTTTCTTT; CDR3aa: CSVYRAGSTTEAFF
v_gene: TRBV19; j_gene: TRBJ1-5; d_gene: TRBD1; abundance: -; CDR3nt: TGTGCCAGTAGTGCCAACAGGGGGCTCAGCAATCAGCCCCAGCATTTT; CDR3aa: CASSANRGLSNQPQHF
v_gene: TRBV19; j_gene: TRBJ2-7; d_gene: -; abundance: -; CDR3nt: TGTGCCAGCACAGGGCTCAGCTCCTACGAGCAGTACTTC; CDR3aa: CASTGLSSYEQYF
v_gene: TRBV5-1; j_gene: TRBJ2-7; d_gene: TRBD2; abundance: -; CDR3nt: TGCGCCAGCAGCTTGGCTAGCGGAGCCTACGAGCAGTACTTC; CDR3aa: CASSLASGAYEQYF
v_gene: TRBV3-1/TRBV3-2; j_gene: TRBJ2-5; d_gene: TRBD2; abundance: -; CDR3nt: TGTGCCAGCGGAGGGACTAGCGGGCCGCAAGAGATCCAGTACTTC; CDR3aa: CASGGTSGPQEIQYF
v_gene: TRBV30; j_gene: TRBJ1-2; d_gene: -; abundance: -; CDR3nt: TGTGCCTGGAGTAACCACTCTCGGTATGGCTACACCTTC; CDR3aa: CAWSNHSRYGYTF
v_gene: TRBV7-8; j_gene: TRBJ1-2; d_gene: -; abundance: -; CDR3nt: TGTGCCAGCAGCTTACGGGGTGACAGGCCTAGCACCTTC; CDR3aa: CASSLRGDRPSTF
v_gene: TRBV15; j_gene: TRBJ1-5; d_gene: -; abundance: -; CDR3nt: TGTGCCACCAGCAGAGAGGGGGGGTCAGGGTTGGTGTGGCAGCCCCAGCATTTT; CDR3aa: CATSREGGSGLVWQPQHF
v_gene: TRBV4-3; j_gene: TRBJ2-5; d_gene: TRBD1; abundance: -; CDR3nt: TGCGCCAGCAGCCCCAGGGGGCTTCAAGAGACCCAGTACTTC; CDR3aa: CASSPRGLQETQYF
v_gene: TRBV24-1; j_gene: TRBJ1-1; d_gene: TRBD1; abundance: -; CDR3nt: TGTGCCACCAGTGGTCCCGGGACAGGGGCGACTGAAGCTTTCTTT; CDR3aa: CATSGPGTGATEAFF
v_gene: TRBV5-4; j_gene: TRBJ2-7; d_gene: -; abundance: -; CDR3nt: TGTGCCAGCAGCACAACCGGGGTAATCCACGAGCAGTACTTC; CDR3aa: CASSTTGVIHEQYF
v_gene: TRBV28; j_gene: TRBJ1-5; d_gene: -; abundance: -; CDR3nt: TGTGCCAGCAGTTTACAGGGGCCCCCCGCGGCCCAGCATTTT; CDR3aa: CASSLQGPPAAQHF
v_gene: TRBV15; j_gene: TRBJ2-1; d_gene: -; abundance: -; CDR3nt: TGTGCCACCAGCAGAGACTCACAGGGACAAAAGTTCTTC; CDR3aa: CATSRDSQGQKFF
v_gene: TRBV19; j_gene: TRBJ2-5; d_gene: -; abundance: -; CDR3nt: TGTGCCAGTAGTATAGCCGGGGGGCCTGGGGAAGAGACCCAGTACTTC; CDR3aa: CASSIAGGPGEETQYF
v_gene: TRBV18; j_gene: TRBJ1-4; d_gene: -; abundance: -; CDR3nt: TGTGCCAGCTCACCACCGGTCGGGGGTAATGAAAAACTGTTTTTT; CDR3aa: CASSPPVGGNEKLFF
v_gene: TRBV24-1; j_gene: TRBJ2-1; d_gene: TRBD1; abundance: -; CDR3nt: TGTGCCACCAGTGATGCTCCGGGACAGGGATACAATGAGCAGTTCTTC; CDR3aa: CATSDAPGQGYNEQFF
v_gene: TRBV3-1/TRBV3-2; j_gene: TRBJ2-7; d_gene: TRBD1; abundance: -; CDR3nt: TGTGCCAGCAGCCAATGGGACAGGGAACGAGGCGAGCAGTACTTC; CDR3aa: CASSQWDRERGEQYF
v_gene: TRBV7-9; j_gene: TRBJ1-5; d_gene: -; abundance: -; CDR3nt: TGTGCCAGCAGCTCCAACAGAGATCAGCCCCAGCATTTT; CDR3aa: CASSSNRDQPQHF
v_gene: TRBV15; j_gene: TRBJ2-7; d_gene: -; abundance: -; CDR3nt: TGTGCCACCAGCAGAGTCCGGGACTACGAGCAGTACTTC; CDR3aa: CATSRVRDYEQYF
v_gene: TRBV28; j_gene: TRBJ2-3; d_gene: TRBD2; abundance: once; CDR3nt: TGTGCCAGCAGTTATGGGGGGGGGACTAGTCTTTCAGATACGCAGTATTTT; CDR3aa: CASSYGGGTSLSDTQYF
v_gene: TRBV3-1/TRBV3-2; j_gene: TRBJ2-3; d_gene: -; abundance: -; CDR3nt: TGTGCCAGCAGCCAAGGGGGACATTCAAGTACGCAGTATTTT; CDR3aa: CASSQGGHSSTQYF
v_gene: TRBV5-1; j_gene: TRBJ1-3; d_gene: -; abundance: -; CDR3nt: TGCGCCAGCAGCCTGATGGGGCCTGGAAACACCATATATTTT; CDR3aa: CASSLMGPGNTIYF
v_gene: TRBV27; j_gene: TRBJ1-2; d_gene: -; abundance: -; CDR3nt: TGTGCCAGCAGAAATTCCCCGGGTCTAGATACGAAGGGCTACACCTTC; CDR3aa: CASRNSPGLDTKGYTF
v_gene: TRBV7-2; j_gene: TRBJ1-5; d_gene: TRBD1; abundance: -; CDR3nt: TGTGCCAGCAGGCTAACAGGGGTTAGCAATCAGCCCCAGCATTTT; CDR3aa: CASRLTGVSNQPQHF